These 28 T cell receptor beta chains were sequenced from one sample in a study of blood T cell repertoires in COVID-19. TCRdb's copy holds only in-frame clones and misses some; the assay was immunoSEQ multiplex PCR. The table includes about 180,000 clones, roughly 86% detected once. The material sequenced was peripheral blood. The source is a woman aged 45-59 years with acute or convalescent COVID-19.

This rearrangement joins TRBV3-1 (or the pseudogene TRBV3-2) to TRBJ1-2; 7 nucleotides align to TRBD1. J lost 3 bases, V lost 4 bases, and 5 bases had no gene match. Germline V gives CDR1 LGHDT, CDR2 YNNKEL (reference sequence). CDR3 size: 14 residues. CDR3 bases: TGTGCCAGCAGCCTCACCGGGACAGACTATGGCTACACCTTC. The encoded protein is CASSLTGTDYGYTF.

The chain employs TRBV2 and TRBJ2-6, with D maybe TRBD1 (6 bases). V lost 4 bases to trimming and J lost 0 bases, with 10 bases between them. The length of the CDR3 is 16 residues. The V gene's germline CDR1 is SNHLY and CDR2 FYNNEI. CDR3 DNA: TGTGCCAGCAGTGGGGACACATTCTCTGGGGCCAACGTCCTGACTTTC. Its protein product is CASSGDTFSGANVLTF.

A few counts support this clone. This chain joins TRBV27 and TRBJ2-2; 10 bases are shared with TRBD2. The length of the CDR3 is 18 residues. The germline gives CDR1 MNHEY, CDR2 SMNVEV (reference sequence). V dropped 1 base and J dropped 4; count of bases not matched to a gene: 9. CDR3 loop: CASSLYSGRLPGTGELFF. CDR3 coding DNA: TGTGCCAGCAGTTTATATAGCGGGAGGCTCCCGGGCACCGGGGAGCTGTTTTTT.

CDR3 protein: CAFGLAGDSYNEQFF. CDR3 sequence (DNA): TGTGCCTTCGGACTCGCGGGAGATTCCTACAATGAGCAGTTCTTC. The V gene is TRBV5-4, the J gene TRBJ2-1, with 7 bases aligning to TRBD2. This CDR3 is 15 amino acids long. Per the germline V gene, CDR1 is SGHNT and CDR2 is YYREEE (reference sequence). The trim removed 10 bases at V and 1 base at J, leaving 11 bases unmatched.

The chain carries TRBV29-1 and TRBJ2-7; no definite D call. In germline, CDR1 is SQVTM, CDR2 ANQGSEA. The V end was cut by 4 bases, the J end by 0 bases, with 10 bases between. The CDR3 totals 13 residues. CDR3 nucleotides: TGCAGCGTTGTGCCGGTTAGCTCCTACGAGCAGTACTTC. This gives the protein CSVVPVSSYEQYF.

In its sample, this clone was seen once. The chain is built from TRBV14 and TRBJ1-2; D remains unclear. This CDR3 is built from 15 residues. Trimming took off 6 bases at V and 0 bases at J, with 14 bases between the two ends. The germline gives CDR1 SGHDN, CDR2 FVKESK. The CDR3 DNA follows: TGTGCCAGCAGTTTCGCCGGGTTAGCTAACTATGGCTACACCTTC. Its translation is CASSFAGLANYGYTF.

Concerning this clone itself: The same CDR3 is also encoded by other DNA sequences in this sample. V and J are TRBV12-3 or TRBV12-4 and TRBJ1-2; no reliable D call. V lost 6 bases, J lost 5 bases, and 10 bases lay in between. This CDR3 comprises 12 residues. The CDR3 here is CASSPTDYGYTF. CDR3 nucleotide sequence: TGTGCCAGCAGCCCCACTGATTATGGCTACACCTTC.

This rearrangement joins TRBV7-9 to TRBJ1-1; D is possibly TRBD1 (5 bases). Between the trimmed V and J ends, which lost 8 bases and 0 bases, there was a span of 10 bases. CDR1 and CDR2 (germline): SEHNR, FQNEAQ (reference sequence). The length of the CDR3 is 13 residues. CDR3 sequence (DNA): TGTGCCAGCCTCACAGGACTGAACACTGAAGCTTTCTTT. This sequence encodes CASLTGLNTEAFF.

The chain couples TRBV10-3 to TRBJ1-2, with a tentative D call TRBD1 (6 bases). Trimming took off 8 bases at V and 0 bases at J, with 13 bases between the two ends. Germline V gene data show CDR1 as ENHRY and CDR2 as SYGVKD. The CDR3 is 14 residues long. The CDR3 sequence is CAIGQGTSNYGYTF. CDR3 sequence (DNA): TGTGCCATCGGACAAGGGACATCTAACTATGGCTACACCTTC.

J is TRBJ2-3 and V is TRBV6-2 or TRBV6-3; TRBD2 aligns across 11 bases. After removal of 6 bases from V and 2 bases from J, the junction contained 10 bases not matched to a gene. The CDR3 totals 17 residues. The germline V gene encodes CDR1 MNHEY and CDR2 SVGEGT. The CDR3 nucleotides read TGTGCCAGCAGCCGAGCCCTAGCGGGGGGACTCACAGATACGCAGTATTTT. Amino acid sequence: CASSRALAGGLTDTQYF.

V and J are TRBV23-1 and TRBJ1-5; tentative D call: TRBD1 (5 bases). TRBV23-1 is sorted into the ORF group, with uncertain function. Trimming took 0 bases from V and 0 from J, leaving 9 bases between them. This CDR3 is 16 amino acids long. CDR3 DNA: TGCGCCAGCAGTCAATCGGGGCGGTATAGCAATCAGCCCCAGCATTTT. Protein sequence: CASSQSGRYSNQPQHF.

This rearrangement joins TRBV29-1 to TRBJ2-7; a possible D gene is TRBD2 (5 bases). Germline V gene data show CDR1 as SQVTM and CDR2 as ANQGSEA. The CDR3 is made up of 11 amino acids. With 4 bases removed from V and 7 bases from J, the gap between germline ends came to 11 bases. In DNA, the CDR3 is TGCAGCGTTGCCTCCTCGGGAGAGCAGTACTTC. Encoded protein: CSVASSGEQYF.

This chain joins TRBV19 and TRBJ2-7; D might be TRBD1 (5 bases). CDR3 length: 15 residues. Germline CDR1 is LNHDA and CDR2 is SQIVND (reference sequence). The V and J ends lost 6 bases and 7 bases respectively, with 22 bases between them. CDR3 DNA: TGTGCCAGTAGCGTCCCGACAGAGGCCGCGAGGGAGCAGTACTTC. Protein: CASSVPTEAAREQYF.

This clone was detected many times. Other DNA sequences of this sample code for an identical CDR3. The V and J genes are TRBV5-1 and TRBJ2-7, with a possible D match to TRBD1 (6 bases). Germline CDR1 reads SGHRS; CDR2 reads YFSETQ. Trimming cost V 3 bases and J 4 bases, with 11 bases left between them. The CDR3 runs 13 residues. The CDR3 DNA reads TGCGCCAGCAGCTGGGACAAGGCATACGAGCAGTACTTC. Translation gives CASSWDKAYEQYF.

The J gene is TRBJ1-1, the V gene TRBV5-1, with D perhaps matching TRBD1 (5 bases). The germline V gene has CDR1 SGHRS and CDR2 YFSETQ. V was trimmed by 5 bases and J by 4 bases, leaving 15 bases between them. The CDR3 is 14 residues long. This chain's CDR3 is CASRRTPGGTEAFF. Here the CDR3 DNA reads TGCGCCAGCAGAAGGACTCCCGGGGGCACTGAAGCTTTCTTT. The variable domain in full, completed from reference TRBV5-1 and TRBJ1-1, reads KAGVTQTPRYLIKTRGQQVTLSCSPISGHRSVSWYQQTPGQGLQFLFEYFSETQRNKGNFPGRFSGRQFSNSRSEMNVSTLELGDSALYLCASRRTPGGTEAFFGQGTRLTVV.

This CDR3 reads CATSVGTAYNSPLHF. DNA of the CDR3: TGTGCCACCAGCGTCGGGACAGCATATAATTCACCCCTCCACTTT. The V call is TRBV15, the J call TRBJ1-6; 7 bases map to TRBD1. Trimming at V came to 5 bases and at J to 4 bases, leaving 5 bases not matched to a gene. The CDR3 loop spans 15 amino acids. Germline CDR1 reads LNHNV; CDR2 reads YYDKDF (reference sequence).

The chain carries TRBV30 and TRBJ1-4, with D possibly TRBD1 on 5 matching bases. The CDR3 has 15 residues. From germline, CDR1 is GTSNPN and CDR2 SVGIG (reference sequence). V lost 5 bases to trimming and J lost 6 bases, with 19 bases between them. CDR3 amino acids: CAWSPIGRDYEKLFF. In DNA form, the CDR3 reads TGTGCCTGGTCCCCAATTGGCAGGGACTATGAAAAACTGTTTTTT.

This clone was seen a single time. The rearrangement links TRBV27 to TRBJ2-5; D gene unclear. The germline CDR1 and CDR2 sequences are MNHEY and SMNVEV (reference sequence). The CDR3 contains 14 residues. V shed 2 bases and J shed 2 bases, with 9 bases lying between them. The CDR3 DNA reads as TGTGCCAGCAGTTTAAGTCGCAGGCAAGAGACCCAGTACTTC. It codes for CASSLSRRQETQYF.

V and J are TRBV10-3 and TRBJ1-6, with TRBD1 identical over 8 bases. CDR3 length: 13 amino acids. Germline V gene lookup returns CDR1 ENHRY and CDR2 SYGVKD. J was trimmed by 7 bases and V by 11 bases; bases with no gene match: 7. This CDR3 is CASQGDTNSPLHF. The CDR3 DNA reads TGTGCCTCACAGGGGGACACGAATTCACCCCTCCACTTT.

The rearrangement joins TRBV6-5 to TRBJ1-2; 7 bases are shared with TRBD1. This CDR3 contains 13 residues. V gave up 10 bases and J gave up 0 bases; unmatched junction bases: 5. Germline CDR1 and CDR2: MNHEY and SVGAGI. CDR3 in DNA: TGTGCCACACAGGGGCCCACTAACTATGGCTACACCTTC. Translation gives CATQGPTNYGYTF.

The chain employs TRBV6-1 and TRBJ2-7; tentatively, D is TRBD2 (5 bases). The V gene lost 2 bases and the J gene lost 2 bases, with 13 bases spanning the gap. Germline CDR1 MNHNS, CDR2 SASEGT. This CDR3 has 15 amino acids. CDR3 nucleotides: TGTGCCAGCAGTGAAATCCGAGGGAATACCTACGAGCAGTACTTC. Encoded protein: CASSEIRGNTYEQYF.

The sample holds one count of this clone. V is TRBV12-5 and J is TRBJ1-1, with D possibly matching TRBD1 (6 bases). The V and J ends lost 6 bases and 7 bases respectively, with 15 bases between them. Germline assignment: CDR1 LGHNT and CDR2 FRNRAP. CDR3 size: 13 residues. Here the CDR3 reads CASGIRTEVEAFF. The CDR3 bases are TGTGCTAGTGGCATCCGGACAGAGGTTGAAGCTTTCTTT.

DNA for the CDR3: TGTGCCATCAGTCAACAGGGGACCGACACAGATACGCAGTATTTT. Amino acids: CAISQQGTDTDTQYF. The chain recombines TRBV10-3 with TRBJ2-3, with TRBD1 matching 7 bases. V shed 5 bases, J shed 2 bases, and the junction held 7 bases outside the gene matches. The CDR3 contains 15 residues. Germline assignment: CDR1 ENHRY and CDR2 SYGVKD.

The chain has TRBV5-1 and TRBJ2-3; 11 bases fit TRBD2. The CDR3 length is 15 residues. In germline, CDR1 is SGHRS, CDR2 YFSETQ. J lost 3 bases, V lost 2 bases, and 2 bases had no gene match. CDR3 sequence: CASSFSGGATDTQYF. The CDR3 DNA follows: TGCGCCAGCAGCTTTAGCGGGGGGGCGACAGATACGCAGTATTTT.

The chain links TRBV19 to TRBJ2-3, with a possible D match to TRBD2 (5 bases). The germline V gene has CDR1 LNHDA and CDR2 SQIVND (reference sequence). V was cut by 7 bases and J by 4 bases, with 15 bases left in between. This CDR3 contains 14 residues. The CDR3, as DNA: TGTGCCAGTAAGAATACCCCGAGGGCAGATACGCAGTATTTT. This gives the protein CASKNTPRADTQYF. Complete variable domain (other parts from reference TRBV19 and TRBJ2-3): DGGITQSPKYLFRKEGQNVTLSCEQNLNHDAMYWYRQDPGQGLRLIYYSQIVNDFQKGDIAEGYSVSREKKESFPLTVTSAQKNPTAFYLCASKNTPRADTQYFGPGTRLTVL.

For this clone: Additional DNA sequences in this sample encode the identical CDR3. The J gene is TRBJ1-4, the V gene TRBV18, with D possibly matching TRBD1 (5 bases). Germline assignment: CDR1 KGHSH and CDR2 LQKENI. The CDR3 sequence is 14 residues long. V was clipped by 1 base and J by 3 bases, with 6 bases between them. This chain's CDR3 is CASSPRGANEKLFF. The CDR3 bases are TGTGCCAGCTCACCACGGGGGGCTAATGAAAAACTGTTTTTT.

The chain joins TRBV7-9 to TRBJ1-3; tentatively, D is TRBD1 (5 bases). Looked up from germline, CDR1 is SEHNR and CDR2 is FQNEAQ (reference sequence). Trimming stripped 8 bases from V and 4 bases from J, with 9 bases between. The CDR3 is made up of 12 amino acids. The CDR3 reads CASLRQGNTIYF. The DNA for the CDR3 is TGTGCCAGCTTAAGACAGGGAAACACCATATATTTT.

This sequence joins TRBV10-3 and TRBJ1-1, with 7 bases that match TRBD1. The junction had 4 bases not matched to a gene; V was cut back by 6 bases and J by 0 bases. The CDR3 is made up of 14 amino acids. Germline V gene sequence: CDR1 ENHRY, CDR2 SYGVKD. The CDR3 spells CAISGTEMNTEAFF. The CDR3 DNA reads TGTGCCATCAGCGGGACAGAAATGAACACTGAAGCTTTCTTT.